These 7 T cell receptor beta chains originate from one sample sequenced in a study of blood T cell repertoires in COVID-19. Repertoires were generated with immunoSEQ multiplex PCR, while TCRdb's copy carries only in-frame clones and drops some. The sample carries some 300,000 clones, approximately 90% recorded once. Sequencing was carried out using peripheral blood. These receptors all stem from a man between 18 and 29 years old with active or convalescent COVID-19.

CDR3: CASGGGVHEKLFF. CDR3 DNA: TGTGCCAGTGGAGGAGGGGTTCACGAAAAACTGTTTTTT. This chain links TRBV28 with TRBJ1-4; maybe TRBD1 (5 bases). CDR3 length: 13 amino acids. Trimming took 9 bases from V and 8 from J, leaving 16 bases between them. From germline, CDR1 is MDHEN and CDR2 SYDVKM. Supplemented by reference TRBV28 and TRBJ1-4, the full variable domain reads DVKVTQSSRYLVKRTGEKVFLECVQDMDHENMFWYRQDPGLGLRLIYFSYDVKMKEKGDIPEGYSVSREKKERFSLILESASTNQTSMYLCASGGGVHEKLFFGSGTQLSVL.

This chain connects TRBV28 to TRBJ2-3; 7 bases are shared with TRBD1. Germline lookup yields CDR1 MDHEN and CDR2 SYDVKM. The V and J ends lost 6 bases and 1 base, in that order; junction bases with no gene match: 10. CDR3 length: 16 residues. The CDR3 loop is CASSDRDRRGTDTQYF. The CDR3 DNA is TGTGCCAGCAGCGACCGGGACAGACGAGGCACAGATACGCAGTATTTT.

The V gene is TRBV19, the J gene TRBJ1-2; 10 bases fit TRBD1. CDR3 length equals 14 residues. Germline-derived CDR1 and CDR2 are LNHDA and SQIVND (reference sequence). The V gene end was trimmed by 3 bases and the J gene end by 7 bases; junction bases not matched to a gene: 5. CDR3: CASSIGDRGLGYTF. The CDR3 DNA reads TGTGCCAGTAGTATTGGTGACAGGGGGCTTGGCTACACCTTC.

V is TRBV21-1 and J is TRBJ2-7; the D call in the table, TRBD1, was not verified against the DNA. TRBV21-1 is a documented pseudogene. The CDR3 is 15 residues long. The CDR3 DNA reads TGTGCCAGCAGCAACGACAGACAAATCACCTACGAGCAGTACTTC. Encoded protein: CASSNDRQITYEQYF.

The rearrangement joins TRBV18 to TRBJ2-7; the D gene is possibly TRBD1 (6 bases). The CDR3 totals 14 residues. V lost 6 bases and J lost 1, with 13 bases in between. Per germline, CDR1 KGHSH and CDR2 LQKENI. The CDR3 region is CASSPDRTSYEQYF. The CDR3 DNA is TGTGCCAGCTCTCCCGACAGGACTTCCTACGAGCAGTACTTC.

The chain combines TRBV13 with TRBJ1-1; weak D call: TRBD1 (5 bases). This CDR3 spans 13 amino acids. V was clipped by 5 bases and J by 1 base, with 8 bases between them. Germline V lookup: CDR1 PRHDT, CDR2 FYEKMQ (reference sequence). DNA for the CDR3: TGTGCCAGCAGCCAAGGACAGAACACTGAAGCTTTCTTT. It specifies CASSQGQNTEAFF.

J is TRBJ2-3 and V is TRBV7-2; 8 bases align to TRBD1. V was clipped by 4 bases and J by 0 bases; unmatched bases: 3. Germline values: CDR1 SGHTA, CDR2 FQGNSA. The CDR3 sequence is 15 residues long. CDR3: CASSSQGVSTDTQYF. The CDR3 region has the DNA TGTGCCAGCAGCTCACAGGGGGTAAGCACAGATACGCAGTATTTT.